This T cell receptor beta chain was obtained from a study of shared clonotypes between healthy human individuals (TCRdb year 2020). Turning to the overall study: The cohort comprised two women and a few men aged 18 to 49 years. Per donor, leukapheresis produced somewhere between about 0.8 and 9 billion PBMCs. For each donor, CD4 naive and CD4 memory were each given three plates, CD8 naive was given two plates, and CD8 memory was given one plate. Libraries were prepared and TCR repertoires were sequenced by different laboratories using diverse techniques, in order to increase sequencing depth and limit assay-specific biases. To estimate repertoire size and how much clonotype sharing occurs between individuals, the study deeply sequenced the blood TCR repertoires of five healthy adults.

Using the deep immunoSEQ assay, multiplex PCR amplified TCR CDR3 regions from genomic DNA. Extracted genomic DNA from each cell subset was distributed evenly across all wells of several immunoSEQ 96-well plates, and each plate was treated as a replicate. For sorted subsets, each replicate PCR was loaded with roughly 200 ng genomic DNA, equivalent to about 30,000 T cell genomes. Purified libraries were quantified with a Qubit 3.0 fluorometer, sized on a Bioanalyzer 2100, and re-quantified with the KAPA Library Quantification kit. Every immunoSEQ 96-well plate was sequenced on a dedicated single-read 150-cycle Illumina NextSeq 550 flow cell. The study's own analysis went as follows. Because the immunoSEQ output included only junctional sequences and no quality scores, the filtering could not be the same as the filtering used for full-length reads. Sequences were annotated with PyIR, a Python wrapper for IgBLAST v1.9, and V/J genes and CDR3 were assigned using IMGT germline references. Reads were filtered out if the reads had weak V/J assignments (E-value above 1e-6), no CDR3, stop codons, out-of-frame junctions, or ambiguous translated residues. V3J clonotypes were defined as sequences sharing an identical inferred V gene, J gene, and CDR3 amino acid sequence. Percentage overlap between repertoires was calculated by dividing the number of shared unique clonotypes by the size of the smaller repertoire. Richness of each repertoire was evaluated using RTK rarefaction, the Chao1 estimator, and Recon v2.1 estimates of unobserved clonotypes. OLGA was used to compute generation probabilities for all TCRbeta clonotypes that the gDNA method yielded from several donors. Here the immuneACCESS table is served through TCRdb, limited to in-frame sequences with V and J called. Missing clones are a known gap in these copies; in checked studies unresolved V genes cover under half, and the rest lacks a known reason. V and J calls plus clone size are reproduced from that table; the DNA served to infer D and trimming. Within this sample are some 1 million clones, with about 80% of them counted one time only. 1.4% to 1.5% of the sample lies in the top ten.

The CDR3 measures 15 amino acids from cysteine to phenylalanine. Only the CDR3 DNA is retained, 45 bases long and in frame from the first base. Trimming accounts for 6 bases at V and 9 bases at J, while the number of junction bases matched to no gene is 15. CDR1 SNHLY and CDR2 FYNNEI were looked up in the germline V gene. Broader findings and caveats from the paper: Incomplete sequencing was indicated by rarefaction of sorted-subset datasets, despite the large sequencing depth. Larger estimated clonotype richness was generally found for naive subsets than for memory subsets. Only blood was sampled, and tissue TCR repertoires likely differ from those in blood. Clonotypes shared by all four sorted-subset donors showed higher generation probabilities than non-shared clonotypes. Pairwise subsampling indicated that sequencing depth was expected to affect the degree of clonotype sharing among donors. The small number of donors limited the genetic and exposure-history diversity represented. When four donors were compared, the shared fraction of clonotypes was roughly 4.8% for naive CD4, over 3% for naive CD8, 2.3% for memory CD4, and about 0.36% for memory CD8.

The donors were healthy, HIV-negative adults who had no recently reported acute infections or vaccinations. Every donor was a Caucasian adult living in Nashville, Tennessee, USA. Magnetic negative selection was used to enrich CD4+ T cells, after which naive cells were positively selected on CD45RA and the negative fraction became the memory subset. After blood collection by leukapheresis, PBMCs were isolated using Ficoll-Histopaque density gradient centrifugation and then cryopreserved in the vapor phase of liquid nitrogen. Analytical flow cytometry was used to check the purity and quantity of every magnetically sorted T cell population. Genomic DNA was isolated from each sorted fraction and quantified by UV absorbance on a Nanodrop 2000c. Points on this clone: Its recognized antigen is unknown. No base qualities exist here, and no much larger clone lies one base off it.

The chain employs TRBV2 and TRBJ2-7, with 9 bases matching TRBD2. Sequencing was performed on memory CD4+ T cells sorted from blood. The cell subset or site label here, explained by the study, means: CD45RA-negative fraction. This clonotype originated in a man aged 18 to 29 in good health. The CDR3 here reads CASRIAGEVSWVQYF. The nucleotide sequence reads as follows: TGTGCCAGCAGAATAGCGGGGGAAGTCTCCTGGGTGCAGTACTTC.